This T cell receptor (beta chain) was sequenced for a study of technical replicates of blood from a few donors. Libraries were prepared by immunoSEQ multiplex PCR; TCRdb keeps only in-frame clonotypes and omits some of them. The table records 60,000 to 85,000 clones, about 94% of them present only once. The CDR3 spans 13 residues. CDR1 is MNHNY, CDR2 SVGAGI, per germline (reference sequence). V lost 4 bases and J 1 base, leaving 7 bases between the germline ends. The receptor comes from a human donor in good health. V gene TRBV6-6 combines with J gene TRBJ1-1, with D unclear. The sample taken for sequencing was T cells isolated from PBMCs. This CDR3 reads CASSSLSNTEAFF. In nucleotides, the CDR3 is TGTGCCAGCAGTTCCTTGTCGAACACTGAAGCTTTCTTT.